This T cell receptor beta chain is from a study of Graves' ophthalmopathy and Graves' hyperthyroidism. CDR3 length: 18 amino acids. Germline CDR1 SEHNR, CDR2 FQNEAQ (reference sequence). V lost 5 bases to trimming and J lost 4 bases; unmatched junction nucleotides: 11. TCR beta CDR3 regions were amplified from RNA transcripts. Scientists carried out first-round RT-PCR using HTBI primers and then a second-round multiplex PCR. Each CDR3 protein is one row after TCRdb ran MiXCR on the multiplex PCR reads. The sample holds more than 550,000 distinct CDR3 sequences, roughly 41% seen once. CAS ≥3, NOSPECS ≥4, moderate-to-severe activity and duration under 3 months marked donors with ophthalmopathy. The PBMCs had their origin in around 10 ml of fresh peripheral blood.

The TCR sequence derives from an adult man with Graves' ophthalmopathy. This chain connects TRBV7-9 to TRBJ2-2; 12 nucleotides align to TRBD2. The specimen was peripheral blood. The CDR3 region is CASSPDGLAGGRTGELFF. As DNA, the CDR3 is TGTGCCAGCAGCCCCGACGGCCTAGCGGGGGGGCGCACCGGGGAGCTGTTTTTT.